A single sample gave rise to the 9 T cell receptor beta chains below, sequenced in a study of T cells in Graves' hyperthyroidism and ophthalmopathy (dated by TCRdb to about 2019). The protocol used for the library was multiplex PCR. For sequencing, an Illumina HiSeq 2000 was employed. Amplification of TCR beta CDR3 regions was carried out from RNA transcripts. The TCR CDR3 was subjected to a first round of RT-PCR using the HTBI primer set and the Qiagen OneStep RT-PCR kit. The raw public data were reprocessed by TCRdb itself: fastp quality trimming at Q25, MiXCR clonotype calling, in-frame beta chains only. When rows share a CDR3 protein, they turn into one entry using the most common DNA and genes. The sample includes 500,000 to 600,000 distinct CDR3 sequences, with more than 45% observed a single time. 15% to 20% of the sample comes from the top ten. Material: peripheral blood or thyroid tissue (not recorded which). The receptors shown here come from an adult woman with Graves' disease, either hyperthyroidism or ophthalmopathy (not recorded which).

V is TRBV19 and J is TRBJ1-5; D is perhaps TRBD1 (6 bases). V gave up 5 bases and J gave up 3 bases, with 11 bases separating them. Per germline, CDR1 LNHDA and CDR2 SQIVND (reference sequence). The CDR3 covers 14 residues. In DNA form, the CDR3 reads TGTGCCAGTAGTGGAGGACAGCTCAATCAGCCCCAGCATTTT. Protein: CASSGGQLNQPQHF.

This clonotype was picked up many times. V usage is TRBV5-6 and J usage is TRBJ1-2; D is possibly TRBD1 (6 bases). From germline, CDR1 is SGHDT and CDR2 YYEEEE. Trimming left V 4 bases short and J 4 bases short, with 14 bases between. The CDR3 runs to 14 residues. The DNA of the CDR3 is TGTGCCAGCAGCCCACCGACAGGAATCTATGGCTACACCTTC. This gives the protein CASSPPTGIYGYTF. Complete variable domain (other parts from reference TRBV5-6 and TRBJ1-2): DAGVTQSPTHLIKTRGQQVTLRCSPKSGHDTVSWYQQALGQGPQFIFQYYEEEERQRGNFPDRFSGHQFPNYSSELNVNALLLGDSALYLCASSPPTGIYGYTFGSGTRLTVV.

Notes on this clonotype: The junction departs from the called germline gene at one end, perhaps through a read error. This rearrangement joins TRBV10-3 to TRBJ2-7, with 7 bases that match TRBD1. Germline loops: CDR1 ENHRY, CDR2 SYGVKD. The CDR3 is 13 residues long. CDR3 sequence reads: CAIRRGQSYGQYF. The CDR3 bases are TGTGCCATCAGGAGGGGACAGTCCTACGGGCAGTACTTC.

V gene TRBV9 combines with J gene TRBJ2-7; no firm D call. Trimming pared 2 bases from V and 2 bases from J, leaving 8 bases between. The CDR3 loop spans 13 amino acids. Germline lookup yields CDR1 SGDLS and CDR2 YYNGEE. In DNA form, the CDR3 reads TGTGCCAGCAGCGTTGAAGTTACCTACGAGCAGTACTTC. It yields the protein CASSVEVTYEQYF.

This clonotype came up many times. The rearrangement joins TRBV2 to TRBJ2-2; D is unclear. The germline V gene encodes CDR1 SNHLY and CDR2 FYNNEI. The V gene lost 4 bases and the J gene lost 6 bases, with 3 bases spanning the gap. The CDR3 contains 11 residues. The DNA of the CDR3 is TGTGCCAGCAGTGTGGCCGGGGAGCTGTTTTTT. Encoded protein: CASSVAGELFF.

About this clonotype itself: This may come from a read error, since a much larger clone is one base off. CDR3 sequence: CASSPPGAEKLVF. CDR3 nucleotides: TGTGCCAGCAGCCCACCGGGGGCAGAGAAACTGGTTTTT. V gene TRBV7-9 combines with J gene TRBJ1-4; D may be TRBD1 (6 bases). The CDR3 sequence is 13 residues long. Germline CDR1 SEHNR, CDR2 FQNEAQ (reference sequence).

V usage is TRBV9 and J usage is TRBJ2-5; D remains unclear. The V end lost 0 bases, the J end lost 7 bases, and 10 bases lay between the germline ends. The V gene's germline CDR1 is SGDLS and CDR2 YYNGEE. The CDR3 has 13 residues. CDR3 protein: CASSVGTKRTQYF. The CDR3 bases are TGTGCCAGCAGCGTAGGAACTAAGAGGACCCAGTACTTC.

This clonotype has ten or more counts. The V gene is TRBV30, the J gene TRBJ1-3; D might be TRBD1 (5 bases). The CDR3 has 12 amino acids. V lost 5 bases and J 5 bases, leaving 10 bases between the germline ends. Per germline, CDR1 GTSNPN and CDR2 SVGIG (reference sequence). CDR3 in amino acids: CAWGTGRNTIYF. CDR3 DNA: TGTGCCTGGGGGACTGGAAGAAACACCATATATTTT.

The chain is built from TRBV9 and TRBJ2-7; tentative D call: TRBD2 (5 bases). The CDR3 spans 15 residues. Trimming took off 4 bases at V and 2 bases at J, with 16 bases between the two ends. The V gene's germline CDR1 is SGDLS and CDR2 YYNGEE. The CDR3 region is CASSPRGSYAYEQYF. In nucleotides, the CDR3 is TGTGCCAGCAGCCCTAGAGGGTCCTACGCCTACGAGCAGTACTTC.